This T cell receptor beta chain came from a study of blood T cells in healthy people across ages. Overall study results and limits: CMV status of donors was unknown, possibly confounding expanded clonotype changes.

In the case of this clonotype: The antigen is undetermined.

The CDR3 covers 14 residues. V lost 1 base to trimming and J lost 6 bases, with 14 bases between them. Germline CDR1 is SQVTM and CDR2 is ANQGSEA. A sample-barcoded 5' primer and a J-beta primer mix were used in a second PCR of about 7 to 12 cycles. MiXCR, run by TCRdb on the 5' RACE reads, gives a single entry per CDR3 protein. The repertoire holds 910,000 or so distinct CDR3 sequences, with roughly 51% as singletons. There were at least 6 micrograms of total RNA extracted from every sample. Specimen: blood. This chain connects TRBV29-1 to TRBJ2-3; D unclear. This receptor was taken from a woman aged 60-75 years in good health. The CDR3 loop is CSVEGYTGRDTQYF. DNA of the CDR3: TGCAGCGTTGAAGGCTATACCGGACGGGATACGCAGTATTTT.